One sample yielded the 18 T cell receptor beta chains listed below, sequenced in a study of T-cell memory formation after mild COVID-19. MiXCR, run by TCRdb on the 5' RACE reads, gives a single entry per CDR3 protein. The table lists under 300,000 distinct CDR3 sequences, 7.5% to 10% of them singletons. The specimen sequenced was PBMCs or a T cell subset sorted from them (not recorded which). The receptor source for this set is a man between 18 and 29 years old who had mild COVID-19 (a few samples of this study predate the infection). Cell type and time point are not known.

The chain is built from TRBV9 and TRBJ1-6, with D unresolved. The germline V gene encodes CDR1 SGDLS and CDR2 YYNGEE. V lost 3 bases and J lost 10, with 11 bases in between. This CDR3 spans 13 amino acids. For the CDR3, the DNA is TGTGCCAGCAGCGCCCAGAGTCGATCACCCCTCCACTTT. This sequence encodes CASSAQSRSPLHF.

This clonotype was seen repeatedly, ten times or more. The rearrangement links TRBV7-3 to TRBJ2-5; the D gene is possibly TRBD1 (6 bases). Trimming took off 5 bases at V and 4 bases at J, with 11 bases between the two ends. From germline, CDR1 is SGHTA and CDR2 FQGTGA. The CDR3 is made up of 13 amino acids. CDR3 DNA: TGTGCCAGCAGCCTCAGGGGACGAGAGACCCAGTACTTC. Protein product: CASSLRGRETQYF.

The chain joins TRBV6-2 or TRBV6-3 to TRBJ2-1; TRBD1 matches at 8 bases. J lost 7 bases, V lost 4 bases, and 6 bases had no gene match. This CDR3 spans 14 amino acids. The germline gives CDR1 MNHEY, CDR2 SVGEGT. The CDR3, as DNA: TGTGCCAGCAGTTTCCCCAACAGGGGGAATGAGCAGTTCTTC. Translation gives CASSFPNRGNEQFF.

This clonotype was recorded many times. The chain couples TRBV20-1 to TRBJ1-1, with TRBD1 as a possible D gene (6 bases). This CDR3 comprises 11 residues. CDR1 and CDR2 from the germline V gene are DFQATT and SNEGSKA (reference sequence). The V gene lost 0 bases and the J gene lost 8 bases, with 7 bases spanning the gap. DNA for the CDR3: TGCAGTGCTAGAGAGGGGGCCGAAGCTTTCTTT. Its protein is CSAREGAEAFF.

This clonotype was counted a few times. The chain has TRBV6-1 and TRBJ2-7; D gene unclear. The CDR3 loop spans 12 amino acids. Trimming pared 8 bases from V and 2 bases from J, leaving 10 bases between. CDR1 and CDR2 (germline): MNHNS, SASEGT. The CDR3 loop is CASSPPTYEQYV. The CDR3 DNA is TGTGCCAGCTCCCCCCCAACCTACGAGCAGTACGTC.

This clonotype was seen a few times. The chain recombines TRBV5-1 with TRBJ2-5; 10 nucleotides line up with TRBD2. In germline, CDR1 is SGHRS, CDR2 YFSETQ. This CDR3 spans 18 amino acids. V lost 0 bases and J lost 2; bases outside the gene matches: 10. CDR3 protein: CASSLAVAGGLAQETQYF. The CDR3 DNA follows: TGCGCCAGCAGCTTGGCCGTAGCGGGGGGCCTAGCACAAGAGACCCAGTACTTC.

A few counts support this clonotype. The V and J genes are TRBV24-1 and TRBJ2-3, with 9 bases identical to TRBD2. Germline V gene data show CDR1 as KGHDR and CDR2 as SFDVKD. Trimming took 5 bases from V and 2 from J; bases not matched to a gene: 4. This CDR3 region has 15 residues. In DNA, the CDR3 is TGTGCCACCAGTGTGAGCGGGGGGCCCACAGATACGCAGTATTTT. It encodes CATSVSGGPTDTQYF.

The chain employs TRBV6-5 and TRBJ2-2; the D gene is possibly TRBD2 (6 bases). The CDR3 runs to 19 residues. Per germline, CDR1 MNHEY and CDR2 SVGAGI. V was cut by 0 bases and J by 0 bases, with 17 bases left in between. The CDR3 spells CASSYSRAGSPSNTGELFF. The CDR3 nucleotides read TGTGCCAGCAGTTACTCTAGGGCCGGGAGCCCATCGAACACCGGGGAGCTGTTTTTT.

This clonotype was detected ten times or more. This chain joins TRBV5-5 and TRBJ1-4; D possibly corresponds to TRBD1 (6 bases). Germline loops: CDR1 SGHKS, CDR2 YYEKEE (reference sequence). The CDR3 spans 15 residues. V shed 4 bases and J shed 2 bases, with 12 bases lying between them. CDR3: CASSRRGATNEKLFF. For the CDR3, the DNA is TGTGCCAGCAGCCGCCGGGGGGCGACTAATGAAAAACTGTTTTTT.

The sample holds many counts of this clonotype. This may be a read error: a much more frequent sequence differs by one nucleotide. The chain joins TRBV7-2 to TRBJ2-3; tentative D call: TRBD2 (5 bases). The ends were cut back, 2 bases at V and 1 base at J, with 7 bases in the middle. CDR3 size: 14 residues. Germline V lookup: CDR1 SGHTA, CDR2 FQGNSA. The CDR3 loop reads CASSLIGGTDTQYF. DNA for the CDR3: TGTGCCAGCAGCTTAATCGGGGGCACAGATACGCAGTATTTT.

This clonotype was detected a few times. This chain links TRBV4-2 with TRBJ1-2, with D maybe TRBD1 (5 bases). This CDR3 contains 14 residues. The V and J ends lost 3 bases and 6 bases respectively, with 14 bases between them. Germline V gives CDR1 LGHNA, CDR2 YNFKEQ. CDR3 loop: CASSQRGPSDGYTF. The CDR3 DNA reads TGTGCCAGCAGCCAGAGGGGTCCCTCGGATGGCTACACCTTC.

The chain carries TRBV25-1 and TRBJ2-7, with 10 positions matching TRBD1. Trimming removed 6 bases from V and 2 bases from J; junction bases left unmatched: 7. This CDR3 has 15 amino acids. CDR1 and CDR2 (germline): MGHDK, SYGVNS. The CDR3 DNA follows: TGTGCCAGCAGCGATGCCGGGACAGGGGCCTACGAGCAGTACTTC. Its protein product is CASSDAGTGAYEQYF.

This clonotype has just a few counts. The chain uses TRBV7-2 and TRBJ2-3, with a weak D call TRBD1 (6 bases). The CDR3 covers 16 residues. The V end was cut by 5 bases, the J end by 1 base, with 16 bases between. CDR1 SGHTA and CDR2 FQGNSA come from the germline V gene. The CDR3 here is CASSTDTGSGTDTQYF. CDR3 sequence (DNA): TGTGCCAGCAGCACCGATACAGGGAGCGGCACAGATACGCAGTATTTT.

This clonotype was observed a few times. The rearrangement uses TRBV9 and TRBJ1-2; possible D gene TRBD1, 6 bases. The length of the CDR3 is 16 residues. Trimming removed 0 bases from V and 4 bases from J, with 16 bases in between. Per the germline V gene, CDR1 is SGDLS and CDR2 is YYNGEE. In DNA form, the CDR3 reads TGTGCCAGCAGCGTAGATCACGGGACACCTCTCTATGGCTACACCTTC. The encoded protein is CASSVDHGTPLYGYTF.

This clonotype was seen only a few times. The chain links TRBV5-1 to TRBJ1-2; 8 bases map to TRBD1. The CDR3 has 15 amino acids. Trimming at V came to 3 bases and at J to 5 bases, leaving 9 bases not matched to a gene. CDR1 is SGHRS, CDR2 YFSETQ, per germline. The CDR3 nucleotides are TGCGCCAGCAGCTCCCAGGGGGCACAGGTTTATGGCTACACCTTC. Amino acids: CASSSQGAQVYGYTF.

In nucleotides, the CDR3 is TGCAGTGCGAATAAGGGGGACAGAAGTAACACTGAAGCTTTCTTT. It specifies CSANKGDRSNTEAFF. This sequence joins TRBV20-1 and TRBJ1-1; 7 bases agree with TRBD1. The V segment lost 6 bases and the J segment 2 bases; nucleotides outside the gene matches: 12. Germline V gene lookup returns CDR1 DFQATT and CDR2 SNEGSKA (reference sequence). The length of the CDR3 is 15 residues.

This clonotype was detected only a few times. DNA for the CDR3: TGTGCCAGCAGCTTAGGGGCTACTTTCGGCACTGAAGCTTTCTTT. Translating it yields CASSLGATFGTEAFF. This chain links TRBV7-2 with TRBJ1-1; D gene ambiguous. This CDR3 is built from 15 residues. Germline loops: CDR1 SGHTA, CDR2 FQGNSA. V was cut by 1 base and J by 4 bases, with 13 bases left in between.

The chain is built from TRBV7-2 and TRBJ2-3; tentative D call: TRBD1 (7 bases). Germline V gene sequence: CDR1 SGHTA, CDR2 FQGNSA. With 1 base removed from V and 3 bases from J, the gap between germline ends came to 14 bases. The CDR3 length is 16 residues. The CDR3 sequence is CASSLGGAGGTDTQYF. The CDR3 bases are TGTGCCAGCAGCTTAGGGGGAGCAGGGGGGACAGATACGCAGTATTTT. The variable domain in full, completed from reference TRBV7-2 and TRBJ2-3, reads GAGVSQSPSNKVTEKGKDVELRCDPISGHTALYWYRQSLGQGLEFLIYFQGNSAPDKSGLPSDRFSAERTGGSVSTLTIQRTQQEDSAVYLCASSLGGAGGTDTQYFGPGTRLTVL.